This TCR beta chain was captured by sequencing in a study of T cell responses to AZD1222 COVID-19 vaccine. A remark on this clone: Its antigen is unknown.

Germline values: CDR1 DFQATT, CDR2 SNEGSKA (reference sequence). This CDR3 spans 12 amino acids. V was clipped by 3 bases and J by 3 bases, with 8 bases between them. Assay: immunoSEQ multiplex PCR; the TCRdb copy retains only in-frame clones and omits some. This table has roughly 200,000 clones, roughly 88% appearing once. Whole-study results and caveats: An increase in Spike-specific TCR breadth and depth was observed after two AZD1222 doses. Possibly, clonal diversity was underestimated; donors were largely white British and included more females. Repertoire sampling occurred only after the peak T cell response.

This clonotype originated in an adult in good health. This specimen consisted of peripheral blood, obtained on day 0 of AZD1222 vaccination. The J gene is TRBJ1-2, the V gene TRBV20-1; a possible D gene is TRBD1 (5 bases). As DNA, the CDR3 is TGCAGTGCTAGTCCGGGGGACTATGGCTACACCTTC. Amino acids: CSASPGDYGYTF.